Listed below are T cell receptor beta chains from one sample, sequenced in a study of T cells after yellow fever vaccination. One entry per CDR3 protein results from TCRdb running MiXCR on the 5' RACE reads. Altogether a few hundred thousand distinct CDR3 sequences are present, 4.1% being singletons, with the ten largest covering around 23%. The source was PBMCs, collected 5 days after the yellow fever booster vaccination. Receptor source: a man aged 18 to 29 who received the YFV17D yellow fever vaccine. The CDR3 runs from the conserved cysteine through the conserved F or W.

cdr3_length j_call v_call cdr3_aa
15 TRBJ2-3 TRBV4-1 CASSPQTGVSDTQYF
13 TRBJ1-1 TRBV7-2 CASSRRPGTEAFF
13 TRBJ1-1 TRBV27 CASRGNSNTEAFF
12 TRBJ2-7 TRBV7-2 CASSLDRGEQYF
15 TRBJ2-7 TRBV7-2 CASSSGLAGFYEQYF
14 TRBJ1-2 TRBV15 CATSETQRDKGYTF
16 TRBJ1-2 TRBV5-1 CASSPGQVFANYGYTF
14 TRBJ1-6 TRBV5-1 CASSSGTAGGPLHF
14 TRBJ2-5 TRBV10-3 CAISDPTGGLAQYF
12 TRBJ1-1 TRBV30 CAWRSVGSEAFF
12 TRBJ2-2 TRBV12-3/TRBV12-4 CASARFAGELFF
14 TRBJ1-2 TRBV29-1 CSVTGQTTNYGYTF
17 TRBJ1-5 TRBV10-3 CAISDPSQGGGNQPQHF
16 TRBJ2-1 TRBV3-1 CASSQDHTGAYNEQFF
15 TRBJ1-1 TRBV9 CASSPQGVPDTEAFF
12 TRBJ1-1 TRBV29-1 CSVTGPNTEAFF
14 TRBJ2-2 TRBV5-1 CASSLSSYTGELFF